A selection of T cell receptor beta chains follows, all from one sample in a study of cytomegalovirus exposure and HLA in healthy donors. Produced via immunoSEQ multiplex PCR; TCRdb's table is partial and in-frame only. The table records about 96,000 clones, roughly 73% of them present only once. The source material was PBMCs. Receptor source: a man in his fifties in good health and CMV-seropositive. CDR3s include the opening cysteine and the closing phenylalanine or tryptophan. D genes are given only for firm matches. Size is omitted from some rows. Given values are once, few, many or a class for expanded clones.

V	size	J	D	DNA	CDR3
TRBV6-6	.	TRBJ2-1	TRBD1	TGTGCCAGCAGTCAGAGGACAGGGGAGAGCAATGAGCAGTTCTTC	CASSQRTGESNEQFF
TRBV30	few	TRBJ1-1	.	TGTGCCTGGAGTAGGGGGATTCTGAACACTGAAGCTTTCTTT	CAWSRGILNTEAFF
TRBV7-2	.	TRBJ2-1	.	TGTGCCAGCAGCTTAGACACGGGTGAGCAGTTCTTC	CASSLDTGEQFF
TRBV7-9	.	TRBJ2-7	.	TGTGCCAGCAGCGACGGGGTCTACTACGAGCAGTACTTC	CASSDGVYYEQYF
TRBV6-4	.	TRBJ2-1	TRBD1	TGTGCCAGCAGTGTGGACAGGGTGGCCTACAATGAGCAGTTCTTC	CASSVDRVAYNEQFF
TRBV5-1	once	TRBJ1-6	.	TGCGCCAGCAGCTTGGCGTCGCAGGGCGGTTCACCCCTCCACTTT	CASSLASQGGSPLHF
TRBV30	.	TRBJ1-4	.	TGTGCCTGGACAACAGGGTTAACAGAAAAACTGTTTTTT	CAWTTGLTEKLFF
TRBV28	.	TRBJ2-1	TRBD1	TGTGCCAGCAGCCCCGGGACAGGGTACTACAATGAGCAGTTCTTC	CASSPGTGYYNEQFF
TRBV7-2	.	TRBJ1-6	.	TGTGCCAGCAGCCACGTTCAGGGTGGTTCACCCCTCCACTTT	CASSHVQGGSPLHF
TRBV5-1	once	TRBJ1-5	TRBD1	TGCGCCAGCAGCACGACAGGGGGTAGCAATCAGCCCCAGCATTTT	CASSTTGGSNQPQHF
TRBV19	.	TRBJ1-6	.	TGTGCCAGTAGTCCCAGGGTAAAGGATTCACCCCTCAACTTT	CASSPRVKDSPLNF
TRBV28	.	TRBJ2-3	.	TGTGCCAGCAGTGTCGGACAGTATACGCAGTATTTT	CASSVGQYTQYF
TRBV19	.	TRBJ1-5	.	TGTGCCAGTAGCACTCTCCGGACACTTAGCAATCAGCCCCAGCATTTT	CASSTLRTLSNQPQHF
TRBV6-5	.	TRBJ1-3	TRBD1	TGTGCCAGCACCCCCGGGACAGGCGGAAACACCATATATTTT	CASTPGTGGNTIYF
TRBV9	.	TRBJ2-2	TRBD2	TGTGCCAGCAGCCCACGGCTCCTCAGTTATGCGAAGCGGGGGGGCGCCGGGGAGCTGTTTTTT	CASSPRLLSYAKRGGAGELFF
TRBV7-9	.	TRBJ1-5	TRBD1	TGTGCCAGCAGCCGCGGACAGGGGGCGGGGGGCGGCAATCAGCCCCAGCATTTT	CASSRGQGAGGGNQPQHF
TRBV11-1	once	TRBJ1-2	TRBD1	TGTGCCAGCAGCTTCATCAGGGGGGATGGCTACACCTTC	CASSFIRGDGYTF
TRBV7-2	.	TRBJ1-5	TRBD1	TGTGCCAGCAGCTTATCCAGGGGGAATCAGCCCCAGCATTTT	CASSLSRGNQPQHF
TRBV29-1	.	TRBJ2-1	.	TGCAGCGTTGACAATCGTTCAAGGGGCTACAATGAGCAGTTCTTC	CSVDNRSRGYNEQFF
TRBV19	once	TRBJ1-5	.	TGTGCCAGTAGTATAGCCCAAAATCAGCCCCAGCATTTT	CASSIAQNQPQHF
TRBV7-9	.	TRBJ1-2	.	TGTGCCAGCAGCTTTGGAGACTATGGCTACACCTTC	CASSFGDYGYTF
TRBV18	once	TRBJ2-5	.	TGTGCCAGCTCACCAACGTTTCAGCAAGAGACCCAGTACTTC	CASSPTFQQETQYF
TRBV7-3	.	TRBJ2-3	TRBD2	TGTGCCAGCAGCCCTGGGACTAGCGGAAGAACAGATACGCAGTATTTT	CASSPGTSGRTDTQYF
TRBV10-3	.	TRBJ1-3	.	TGTGCCATAACGAGCTCCTCTGGAAACACCATATATTTT	CAITSSSGNTIYF
TRBV6-5	.	TRBJ2-5	TRBD1	TGTGCCAGCAGTTATGGACAGGGGCAGGGGACCCAGTACTTC	CASSYGQGQGTQYF
TRBV5-1	few	TRBJ2-3	.	TGCGCCAGCAGCGGCGGACTTTACCCGCGCACAGATACGCAGTATTTT	CASSGGLYPRTDTQYF
TRBV7-6	.	TRBJ2-5	.	TGTGCCAGCAGCTTGGTGAGGGAAGAGACCCAGTACTTC	CASSLVREETQYF
TRBV27	.	TRBJ2-5	.	TGTGCCAGCAGTGAGATTGGGGCCAGGGAGACCCAGTACTTC	CASSEIGARETQYF
TRBV7-7	.	TRBJ2-5	.	TGTGCTAGCAGCCCTCGTTTGTCCGCGGAGACCCAGTACTTC	CASSPRLSAETQYF
TRBV6-5	.	TRBJ1-3	.	TGTGCCAGCAGTCGAGGTATTAGCTCTGGAAACACCATATATTTT	CASSRGISSGNTIYF
TRBV28	.	TRBJ1-2	.	TGTGCCAGCAGACTCGACAGGCCCCCTGGGTATGGCTACCCCTTC	CASRLDRPPGYGYPF
TRBV27	once	TRBJ1-2	.	TGTGCCAGCTTTGACCCCACAGGGCCCATCGACTATGGCTACACCTTC	CASFDPTGPIDYGYTF
TRBV6-5	.	TRBJ2-7	.	TGTGCCAGCAGTCTTAGGAGCTCCTACGGGCAGTACTTC	CASSLRSSYGQYF
TRBV27	once	TRBJ2-1	TRBD2	TGTGCCAGCAGACCCACTAGCGGCCGCTCCTACAATGAGCAGTTCTTC	CASRPTSGRSYNEQFF
TRBV9	.	TRBJ2-5	TRBD1	TGTGCCAGCAGCCTTGGACAGGGAAAAGAGACCCAGTACTTC	CASSLGQGKETQYF
TRBV4-3	once	TRBJ2-2	.	TGCGCCAGCAGCTCCCAGGGCGGGGAGCTGTTTTTT	CASSSQGGELFF
TRBV4-3	.	TRBJ1-2	TRBD1	TGCGCCAGCAGCCAGCTGACAGGGGATGCTAACTATGGCTACACCTTC	CASSQLTGDANYGYTF
TRBV9	.	TRBJ2-3	.	TGTGCCAGCGGCCAAGGAGGGACCAGAAGCACAGATACGCAGTATTTT	CASGQGGTRSTDTQYF
TRBV5-4	.	TRBJ2-7	TRBD1	TGTGCCAGCAGCCCGGGACAGGGGTCCTACGAGCAGTACTTC	CASSPGQGSYEQYF
TRBV9	few	TRBJ1-5	.	TGTGCCAGCAGCGGGGGGCAGATCACTCAGCCCCAGCATTTT	CASSGGQITQPQHF
TRBV7-2	.	TRBJ2-3	.	TGTGCCAGCAGCTTAGAGCGAACAGATACGCAGTATTTT	CASSLERTDTQYF
TRBV5-1	once	TRBJ2-3	TRBD2	TGCGCCAGCAGCTCGGATTCCTCGCGGGGGGCCGCAGATACGCAGTATTTT	CASSSDSSRGAADTQYF
TRBV28	.	TRBJ1-2	TRBD1	TGTGCCAGCAGACCACCGGACAGGAACTATGGCTACACCTTC	CASRPPDRNYGYTF
TRBV27	.	TRBJ2-3	TRBD2	TGTGCCAGCGGAAGATGGCCTAGCGGGGACACAGATACGCAGTATTTT	CASGRWPSGDTDTQYF
TRBV5-1	.	TRBJ2-7	TRBD2	TGCGCCAGCAGCACTAGCGGGGGGTTCTCCTACGAGCAGTACTTC	CASSTSGGFSYEQYF
TRBV6-1	once	TRBJ1-1	.	TGTGCCAGCATAGGACAGATCAACACTGAAGCTTTCTTT	CASIGQINTEAFF
TRBV7-9	.	TRBJ1-6	.	TGTGCCAGCAGCTTATCCGGAGGGAGCTCCTATAATTCACCCCTCCACTTT	CASSLSGGSSYNSPLHF
TRBV30	.	TRBJ2-7	.	TGTGCCGGAATGAAGGATGGGACATACGAGCAGTACTTC	CAGMKDGTYEQYF
TRBV7-9	.	TRBJ1-1	.	TGTTCCAGCAGTCCCTTGAACACTGAAGCTTTCTTT	CSSSPLNTEAFF
TRBV30	.	TRBJ1-5	.	TGTGCCTGGAGTGTAGGCCGGGGTATTTGGCAGCCCCAGCATTTT	CAWSVGRGIWQPQHF
TRBV18	once	TRBJ2-4	TRBD2	TGTGCCAGCTCACCCCTGGGGGGGGAAAACATTCAGTACTTC	CASSPLGGENIQYF
TRBV2	.	TRBJ2-3	.	TGTGCCACGCGGACAGAGTATATTTCTGGGGAATGGGATACGCAGTATTTT	CATRTEYISGEWDTQYF
TRBV6-5	.	TRBJ2-7	.	TGTGCCAGCAAAGACGGGGGGCCCGGAGGGGAGCAGTACTTC	CASKDGGPGGEQYF
TRBV6-1	.	TRBJ1-1	.	TGTGCCAGCATACGACAGAGCGTTGGCACTGAAGCTTTCTTT	CASIRQSVGTEAFF
TRBV5-6	.	TRBJ2-7	.	TGTGCCAGCACCCCGGAGGGGTACAGGGGCGAGCAGTACTTC	CASTPEGYRGEQYF
TRBV6-5	.	TRBJ1-2	TRBD1	TGTGCCACCCAGCGGGACAGGGGAAGTGGCTACACCTTC	CATQRDRGSGYTF
TRBV7-2	.	TRBJ1-3	TRBD1	TGTGCCAGCAGCGCACGGACAGGGATCCTTTTCTCTGGAAACACCATATATTTT	CASSARTGILFSGNTIYF
TRBV9	few	TRBJ2-3	TRBD2	TGTGCCAGCAGCGTAGGGACTAGCGGCACAGATACGCAGTATTTT	CASSVGTSGTDTQYF
TRBV6-5	few	TRBJ1-6	.	TGTGCCAGCAGTTATGGTGTGGGGCCCGGGTCACCCCTCCACTTT	CASSYGVGPGSPLHF
TRBV6-1	.	TRBJ2-7	.	TGTGCCACCACAACCCGGGCAGGGTACTACGAGCAGTACTTC	CATTTRAGYYEQYF